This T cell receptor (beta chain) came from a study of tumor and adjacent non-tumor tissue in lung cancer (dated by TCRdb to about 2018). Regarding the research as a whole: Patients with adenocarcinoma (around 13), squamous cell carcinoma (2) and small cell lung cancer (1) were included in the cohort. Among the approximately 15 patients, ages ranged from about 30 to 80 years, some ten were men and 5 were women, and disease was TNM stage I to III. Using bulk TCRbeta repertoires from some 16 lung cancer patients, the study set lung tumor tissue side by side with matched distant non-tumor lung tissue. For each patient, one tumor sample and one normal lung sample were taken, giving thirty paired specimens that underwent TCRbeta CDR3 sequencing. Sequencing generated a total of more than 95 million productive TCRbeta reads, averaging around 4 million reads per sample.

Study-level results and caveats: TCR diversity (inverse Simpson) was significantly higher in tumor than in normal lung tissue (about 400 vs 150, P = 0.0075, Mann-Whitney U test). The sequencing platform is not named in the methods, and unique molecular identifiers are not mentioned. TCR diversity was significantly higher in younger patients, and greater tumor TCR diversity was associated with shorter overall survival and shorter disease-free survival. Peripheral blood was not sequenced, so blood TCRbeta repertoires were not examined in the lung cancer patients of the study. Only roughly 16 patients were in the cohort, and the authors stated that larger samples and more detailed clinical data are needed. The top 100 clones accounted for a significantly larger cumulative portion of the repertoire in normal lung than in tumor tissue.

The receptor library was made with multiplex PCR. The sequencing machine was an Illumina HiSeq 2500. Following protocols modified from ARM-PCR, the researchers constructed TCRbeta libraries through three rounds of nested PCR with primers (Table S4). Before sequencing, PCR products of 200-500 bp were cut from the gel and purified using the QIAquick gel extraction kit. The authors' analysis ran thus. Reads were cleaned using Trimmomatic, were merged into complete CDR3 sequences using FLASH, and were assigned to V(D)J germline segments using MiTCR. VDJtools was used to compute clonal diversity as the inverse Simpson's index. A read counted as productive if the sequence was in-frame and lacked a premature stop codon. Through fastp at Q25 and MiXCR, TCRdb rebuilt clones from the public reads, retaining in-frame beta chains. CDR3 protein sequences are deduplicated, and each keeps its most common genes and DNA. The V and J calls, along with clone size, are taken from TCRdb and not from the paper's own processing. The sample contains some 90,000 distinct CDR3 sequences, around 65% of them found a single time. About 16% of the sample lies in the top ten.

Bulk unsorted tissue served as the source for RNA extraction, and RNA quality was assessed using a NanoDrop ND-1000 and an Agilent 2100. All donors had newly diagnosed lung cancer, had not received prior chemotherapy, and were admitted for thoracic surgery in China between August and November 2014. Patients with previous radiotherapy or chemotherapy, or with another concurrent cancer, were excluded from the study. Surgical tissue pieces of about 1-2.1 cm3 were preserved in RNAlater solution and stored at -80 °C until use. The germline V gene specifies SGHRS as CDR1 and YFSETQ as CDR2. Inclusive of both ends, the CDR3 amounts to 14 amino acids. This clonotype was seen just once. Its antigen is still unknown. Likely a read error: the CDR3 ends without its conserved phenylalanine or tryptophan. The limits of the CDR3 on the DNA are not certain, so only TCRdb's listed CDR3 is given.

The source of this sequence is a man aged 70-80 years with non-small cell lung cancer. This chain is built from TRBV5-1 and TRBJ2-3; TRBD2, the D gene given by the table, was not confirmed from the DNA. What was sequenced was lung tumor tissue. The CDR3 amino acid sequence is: CANRIGLNTDTQCL.